This T cell receptor (beta chain) emerged from a study of OX40 agonist ivuxolimab in advanced cancers. Whole-study context: The patients received ivuxolimab by intravenous route every 2 weeks at 0.01 to 10 mg/kg. The study, taken as a whole, reports: The average count of expanded clones was higher among CD8+ T cells than among CD4+.

Sequenced by immunoSEQ multiplex PCR; TCRdb stores in-frame clones only, minus some. The table records roughly 65,000 clones, about nine tenths of them present only once. This clone appeared a few times. Its antigen is not identified. The V and J ends lost 2 bases and 8 bases, in that order; junction bases with no gene match: 7. The germline V gene encodes CDR1 SGHTS and CDR2 YDEGEE. The CDR3 length is 15 residues. The receptor's source is an adult with an advanced solid tumor such as melanoma, head and neck, liver or kidney cancer. This material consisted of CD4+ or CD8+ T cells sorted from blood, taken in a trial of the OX40 agonist ivuxolimab. This rearrangement joins TRBV5-8 to TRBJ1-5, with 10 bases aligning to TRBD1. CDR3 loop: CASSLGGQGLEPQHF. For the CDR3, the DNA is TGTGCCAGCAGCTTAGGGGGACAGGGGTTAGAGCCCCAGCATTTT.